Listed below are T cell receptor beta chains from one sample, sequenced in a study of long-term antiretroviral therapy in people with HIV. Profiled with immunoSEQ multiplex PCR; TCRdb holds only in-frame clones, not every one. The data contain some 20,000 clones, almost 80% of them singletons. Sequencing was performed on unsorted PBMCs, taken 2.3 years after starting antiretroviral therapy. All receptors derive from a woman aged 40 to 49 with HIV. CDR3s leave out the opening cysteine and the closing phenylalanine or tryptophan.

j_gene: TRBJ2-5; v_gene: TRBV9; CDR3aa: ASSVLAGSTPQETQY
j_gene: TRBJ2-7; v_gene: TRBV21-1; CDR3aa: ASSKGPRPGIPTYEQY
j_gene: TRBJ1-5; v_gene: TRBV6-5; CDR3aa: ASSYSFDQPQH
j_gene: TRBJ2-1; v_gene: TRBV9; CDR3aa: ASSGTAGVYNEQF
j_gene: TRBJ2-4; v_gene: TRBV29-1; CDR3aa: SVVSGPGGAKNIQY
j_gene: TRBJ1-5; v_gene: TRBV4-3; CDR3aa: ASSQDRGGAQPQH
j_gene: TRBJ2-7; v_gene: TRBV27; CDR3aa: ASSLSEEQY
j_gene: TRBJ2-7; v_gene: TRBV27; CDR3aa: ASSLSATEGGQY
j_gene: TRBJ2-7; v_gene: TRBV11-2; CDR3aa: ASSLRRQSYEQY
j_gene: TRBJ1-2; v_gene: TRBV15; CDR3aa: ATGTPGRYGYT
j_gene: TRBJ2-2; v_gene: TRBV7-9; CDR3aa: ASSRGQGTGELF
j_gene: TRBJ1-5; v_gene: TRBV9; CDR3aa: ASSVPGQGNQPQH
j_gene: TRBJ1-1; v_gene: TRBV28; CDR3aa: ASSASGQGHTEAF
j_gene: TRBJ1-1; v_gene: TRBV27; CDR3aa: ASSFDPATEAF
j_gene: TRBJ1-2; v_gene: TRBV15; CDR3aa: ATSRGRGSNYGYT
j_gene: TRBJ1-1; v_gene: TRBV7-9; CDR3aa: ASSLGSGAHTEAF
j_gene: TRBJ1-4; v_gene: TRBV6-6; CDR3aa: ASRTSGGKLF
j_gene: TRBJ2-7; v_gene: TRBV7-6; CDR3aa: ASSLVDSVGTGAFEQY
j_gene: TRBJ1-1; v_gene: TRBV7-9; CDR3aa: ASSLRGTEAF
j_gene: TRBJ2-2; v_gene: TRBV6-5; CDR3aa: ASALAGELF
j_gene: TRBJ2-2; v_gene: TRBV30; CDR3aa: AWNGGRRWDMGELF
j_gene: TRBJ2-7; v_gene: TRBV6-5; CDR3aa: ASSYHGSGLYEQY
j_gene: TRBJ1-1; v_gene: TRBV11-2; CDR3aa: ASSFTGEEAF
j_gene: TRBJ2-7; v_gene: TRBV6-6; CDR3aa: ASSYGGGASYEQY
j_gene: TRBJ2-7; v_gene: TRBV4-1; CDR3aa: ASSQDGARGYEQY
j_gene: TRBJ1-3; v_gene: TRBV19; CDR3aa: ASLPREGYSGNTIY
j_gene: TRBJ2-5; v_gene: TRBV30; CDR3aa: AWSEGSQETQY
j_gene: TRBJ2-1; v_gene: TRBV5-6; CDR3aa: ASSKTSYEQF
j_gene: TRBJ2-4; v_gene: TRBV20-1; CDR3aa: SASDVDIQY
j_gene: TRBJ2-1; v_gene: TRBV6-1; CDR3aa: ASPPRGSSYNEQF
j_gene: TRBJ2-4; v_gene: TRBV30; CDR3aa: AWSEGGQTKNIQY
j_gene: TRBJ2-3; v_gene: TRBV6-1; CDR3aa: ASSTRDTQY
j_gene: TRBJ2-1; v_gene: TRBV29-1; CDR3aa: SSGTSSYNEQF
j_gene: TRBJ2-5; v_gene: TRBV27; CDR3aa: ASKAAPGETQY
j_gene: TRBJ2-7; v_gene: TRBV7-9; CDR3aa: ASSLASGGAYEQY
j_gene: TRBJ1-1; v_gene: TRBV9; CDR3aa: ASSPVGQGGLEAF
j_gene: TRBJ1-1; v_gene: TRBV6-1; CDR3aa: ASSQLEAF
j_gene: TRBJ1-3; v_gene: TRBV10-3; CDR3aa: ASLGPGMRNTIY
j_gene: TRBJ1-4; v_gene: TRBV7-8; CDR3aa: ASSLTLSAGSKLF
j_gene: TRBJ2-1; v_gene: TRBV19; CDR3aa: ASSIRYRGIGNEQF
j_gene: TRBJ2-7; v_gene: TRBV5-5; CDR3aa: ASSSGNSYEQY
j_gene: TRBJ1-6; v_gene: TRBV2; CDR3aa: ASSVKGMDSPLH
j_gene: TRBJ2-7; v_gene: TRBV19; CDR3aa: ASSIGPAGAWEQY
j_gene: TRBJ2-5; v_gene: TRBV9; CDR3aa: ASSGGQGGETQY
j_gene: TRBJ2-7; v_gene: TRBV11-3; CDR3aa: ASSLASGNEQY
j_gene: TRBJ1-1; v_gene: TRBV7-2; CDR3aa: ASSPSWAEAF
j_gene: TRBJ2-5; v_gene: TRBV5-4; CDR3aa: ASSTQGSRETQY
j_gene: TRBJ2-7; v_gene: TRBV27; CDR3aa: ASSWASTYEQY